This T cell receptor (beta chain) is drawn from a study of blood T cell repertoires in COVID-19. Study information: PBMCs, B-cell-depleted T cells, or T cells were the source of the cDNA or gDNA that made up the material.

Germline-derived CDR1 and CDR2 are LNHNV and YYDKDF (reference sequence). V gave up 1 base and J gave up 4 bases; unmatched junction bases: 14. This CDR3 contains 20 residues. As originally analysed: Researchers report that nucleated cell counts were estimated from reference gene primer amplification. Only in-frame clones appear in the TCRdb table, and some are missing; sequencing was by immunoSEQ multiplex PCR. V, J and clone size were drawn from that table, and D and trimming were deduced from the DNA. The sample comprises 300,000 to 450,000 clones, around 84% of which are singletons, and 2.5% to 3.5% rests with the top ten.

This rearrangement joins TRBV15 to TRBJ1-5; the match to TRBD1 covers 12 bases. Input material: peripheral blood. The sequence was obtained from a human donor in a cohort sampled during active COVID-19. CDR3: CATSRAIIAQGQGANQPQHF. The CDR3 nucleotides read TGTGCCACCAGCAGAGCGATAATAGCCCAGGGACAGGGGGCGAATCAGCCCCAGCATTTT.